This entry lists 10 T cell receptor beta chains sequenced from one sample in a study of blood T cell repertoires in COVID-19. Here immunoSEQ multiplex PCR was the method, and the copy in TCRdb shows in-frame clones only, minus some. The sample shows over 130,000 clones, about 85% of them seen only once. Sequenced input: peripheral blood. Receptor source: a woman aged 60-70 years with active or convalescent COVID-19.

The genes are TRBV18 and TRBJ2-7; tentative D call: TRBD1 (6 bases). With 3 bases removed from V and 6 bases from J, the gap between germline ends came to 12 bases. CDR3 size: 13 residues. In germline, CDR1 is KGHSH, CDR2 LQKENI. The CDR3 is CASSPNRAREQYF. The CDR3 nucleotides read TGTGCCAGCTCACCGAACAGGGCACGCGAGCAGTACTTC.

This clone occurred a few times. The chain links TRBV4-3 to TRBJ2-3; the D is unclear. The germline V gene encodes CDR1 LGHNA and CDR2 YSLEER. This CDR3 region has 12 residues. Trimming cost V 1 base and J 7 bases, with 6 bases left between them. CDR3 nucleotide sequence: TGCGCCAGCAGCCAAGGATCTAATACGCAGTATTTT. It translates to CASSQGSNTQYF.

The chain links TRBV6-1 to TRBJ2-1; D is perhaps TRBD2 (6 bases). CDR1 and CDR2 from the germline V gene are MNHNS and SASEGT. The CDR3 covers 16 residues. Trimming stripped 2 bases from V and 4 bases from J, with 15 bases between. CDR3 protein: CASSEIRLGRYNEQFF. CDR3 DNA: TGTGCCAGCAGTGAAATAAGGTTAGGGAGGTACAATGAGCAGTTCTTC.

The rearrangement uses TRBV18 and TRBJ1-2; 8 bases agree with TRBD1. J gave up 7 bases and V 3 bases, and 1 base lay outside the gene matches. The germline V gene encodes CDR1 KGHSH and CDR2 LQKENI. There are 12 residues in the CDR3. In DNA form, the CDR3 reads TGTGCCAGCTCACCCCAGGGGGCTGGCTACACCTTC. It translates to CASSPQGAGYTF.

This rearrangement joins TRBV7-2 to TRBJ2-6; D not resolved. Germline V gives CDR1 SGHTA, CDR2 FQGNSA. V lost 0 bases and J 2 bases, leaving 5 bases between the germline ends. CDR3 size: 15 residues. The CDR3 is CASSLASTGANVLTF. For the CDR3, the DNA is TGTGCCAGCAGCTTAGCTTCTACTGGGGCCAACGTCCTGACTTTC.

This clone was counted ten times or more. J is TRBJ1-1 and V is TRBV19; D not resolved. This CDR3 region has 13 residues. V lost 7 bases and J lost 0, with 9 bases in between. CDR1 and CDR2 from the germline V gene are LNHDA and SQIVND (reference sequence). CDR3 amino acids: CASIDWVNTEAFF. CDR3 coding DNA: TGTGCCAGTATCGACTGGGTGAACACTGAAGCTTTCTTT.

V is TRBV5-5 and J is TRBJ1-5; tentative D call: TRBD1 (5 bases). This CDR3 has 14 amino acids. CDR1 is SGHKS, CDR2 YYEKEE, per germline (reference sequence). V gave up 1 base and J gave up 7 bases, with 12 bases separating them. The CDR3 nucleotides are TGTGCCAGCAGCTTGACGGGGGAATGGCAGCCCCAGCATTTT. Translated: CASSLTGEWQPQHF.

The chain recombines TRBV6-5 with TRBJ2-3; TRBD2 agrees at 7 bases. CDR3 size: 13 residues. Germline-derived CDR1 and CDR2 are MNHEY and SVGAGI. V lost 2 bases to trimming and J lost 8 bases; unmatched junction nucleotides: 4. The CDR3 DNA reads TGTGCCAGCAGTTACAACTCGGGGGGTACGCAGTATTTT. Translating gives CASSYNSGGTQYF.

The chain uses TRBV3-1 (or the pseudogene TRBV3-2) and TRBJ1-1; 8 nucleotides align to TRBD1. The germline CDR1 and CDR2 sequences are LGHDT and YNNKEL (reference sequence). V was pared by 1 base and J by 11 bases, with 6 bases of the junction left unmatched. The length of the CDR3 is 13 residues. The CDR3 protein is CASSQVTGGAAFF. Written as DNA, the CDR3 is TGTGCCAGCAGCCAAGTCACAGGGGGGGCGGCTTTCTTT.

For this clone: At the DNA level, this CDR3 is encoded by other sequences in the same sample as well. The chain has TRBV7-2 and TRBJ1-1; a weak D match, TRBD1 (5 bases). Germline CDR1 and CDR2: SGHTA and FQGNSA. The CDR3 consists of 13 residues. V was clipped by 4 bases and J by 1 base, with 7 bases between them. CDR3 sequence (DNA): TGTGCCAGCAGCTCGCAGGGGAACACTGAAGCTTTCTTT. It encodes CASSSQGNTEAFF.